A single sample gave rise to the 6 T cell receptor beta chains below, sequenced in a study of early T cells in non-severe SARS-CoV-2 infection. One entry per CDR3 protein results from TCRdb running MiXCR on the 5' RACE reads. The sample consists of roughly 66,000 distinct CDR3 sequences, around 8.7% of them appearing once. Sequencing input: whole blood. The receptor set was obtained from an adult who was a healthcare worker with PCR-confirmed SARS-CoV-2 infection or an uninfected control (not recorded which).

This clonotype was seen only a few times. The V call is TRBV7-9, the J call TRBJ1-1; D call uncertain. From germline, CDR1 is SEHNR and CDR2 FQNEAQ (reference sequence). The V end lost 3 bases, the J end lost 8 bases, and 7 bases lay between the germline ends. This CDR3 is built from 11 residues. The CDR3, as DNA: TGTGCCAGCAGCTTGGTCACAGAAGCTTTCTTT. It is translated as CASSLVTEAFF.

This clonotype was seen many times. The rearrangement uses TRBV29-1 and TRBJ2-1, with D tentatively TRBD2 (6 bases). This CDR3 is built from 11 residues. Trimming removed 2 bases at V and 8 bases at J, with 7 bases between. Germline V gives CDR1 SQVTM, CDR2 ANQGSEA. CDR3 DNA: TGCAGCGTTGAATGGGGGGATGAGCAGTTCTTC. This gives the protein CSVEWGDEQFF.

This chain connects TRBV27 to TRBJ2-7; D call uncertain. The ends were cut back, 1 base at V and 0 bases at J, with 16 bases in the middle. Germline V gene sequence: CDR1 MNHEY, CDR2 SMNVEV (reference sequence). The CDR3 loop spans 17 amino acids. The CDR3 DNA reads TGTGCCAGCAGTTTATATAGTCGGGCCTCGAGCTCCTACGAGCAGTACTTC. This gives the protein CASSLYSRASSSYEQYF.

This clonotype has only a few counts. The V gene is TRBV28, the J gene TRBJ1-6, with TRBD1 as a possible D gene (5 bases). With 8 bases removed from V and 8 bases from J, the gap between germline ends came to 13 bases. The CDR3 sequence is 13 residues long. Germline assignment: CDR1 MDHEN and CDR2 SYDVKM. CDR3 sequence (DNA): TGTGCCAGCGGGGACCCACCGGATTCACCCCTCCACTTT. Its translation: CASGDPPDSPLHF. The full variable domain, rest sourced from reference TRBV28 and TRBJ1-6, is DVKVTQSSRYLVKRTGEKVFLECVQDMDHENMFWYRQDPGLGLRLIYFSYDVKMKEKGDIPEGYSVSREKKERFSLILESASTNQTSMYLCASGDPPDSPLHFGNGTRLTVT.

The chain links TRBV3-1 to TRBJ2-5; no definite D call. Germline V gene lookup returns CDR1 LGHDT and CDR2 YNNKEL (reference sequence). This CDR3 has 14 amino acids. The V end lost 1 base, the J end lost 0 bases, and 6 bases lay between the germline ends. The CDR3 loop reads CASSQAGNQETQYF. The CDR3 region has the DNA TGTGCCAGCAGCCAAGCCGGAAACCAAGAGACCCAGTACTTC.

This clonotype has at least ten counts. The rearrangement joins TRBV18 to TRBJ2-4, with 11 bases identical to TRBD1. Germline CDR1 is KGHSH and CDR2 is LQKENI. V gave up 4 bases and J gave up 13 bases; unmatched junction bases: 12. The CDR3 sequence is 15 residues long. The CDR3 loop reads CASSLLPGTGGLQYF. The CDR3, as DNA: TGTGCCAGCTCACTGTTACCCGGGACAGGGGGGCTGCAGTACTTC.